Following are 16 T cell receptor beta chains from one sample sequenced in a study of CD8 T cells in Susac syndrome. An input of about 0.45 to 1 ug of RNA was subjected to reverse transcription using random hexamers. TCRdb independently ran MiXCR on the immunoSEQ multiplex PCR reads; one entry per CDR3 protein. There are 190,000 or so distinct CDR3 sequences in the sample; 90% to 95% occur only once, and 0.093% lies in the top ten. The specimen was CD4+ T cells from PBMCs. The receptors stem from a human donor with multiple sclerosis.

The chain uses TRBV4-1 and TRBJ2-2; 8 nucleotides agree with TRBD2. Germline loops: CDR1 MGHRA, CDR2 YSYEKL. The J segment lost 7 bases and the V segment lost 4 bases, leaving 11 bases of the junction unmatched. The CDR3 spans 16 residues. The DNA for the CDR3 is TGCGCCAGCAGCCTTGCGGGAGGCTCCTCGTACGGGGAGCTGTTTTTT. Amino acid sequence: CASSLAGGSSYGELFF.

This chain uses TRBV24-1 with TRBJ2-5; 10 bases match TRBD2. The CDR3 sequence is 15 residues long. Germline CDR1 reads KGHDR; CDR2 reads SFDVKD. V was pared by 4 bases and J by 2 bases, with 3 bases of the junction left unmatched. The CDR3 region has the DNA TGTGCCACCAGTGACGGACTAGCGGAACAAGAGACCCAGTACTTC. It yields the protein CATSDGLAEQETQYF.

The chain carries TRBV29-1 and TRBJ1-1; D gene ambiguous. The V gene's germline CDR1 is SQVTM and CDR2 ANQGSEA. This CDR3 has 12 amino acids. The V and J ends lost 3 bases and 1 base respectively, with 6 bases between them. This chain's CDR3 is CSVDNGNTEAFF. The CDR3 bases are TGCAGCGTTGATAACGGGAACACTGAAGCTTTCTTT. The entire variable domain, with the rest obtained from reference TRBV29-1 and TRBJ1-1, is as follows: SAVISQKPSRDICQRGTSLTIQCQVDSQVTMMFWYRQQPGQSLTLIATANQGSEATYESGFVIDKFPISRPNLTFSTLTVSNMSPEDSSIYLCSVDNGNTEAFFGQGTRLTVV.

The V gene is TRBV20-1, the J gene TRBJ2-3; TRBD2 matches 10 bases. CDR1 and CDR2 from the germline V gene are DFQATT and SNEGSKA (reference sequence). The CDR3 consists of 15 residues. The trim removed 3 bases at V and 3 bases at J, leaving 6 bases unmatched. CDR3 sequence reads: CSASPLAGVTDTQYF. The CDR3 coding sequence is TGCAGTGCTAGCCCCCTAGCGGGGGTTACAGATACGCAGTATTTT.

The chain uses TRBV4-1 and TRBJ1-3; D not certain. This CDR3 has 15 amino acids. Looked up from germline, CDR1 is MGHRA and CDR2 is YSYEKL. V was trimmed by 2 bases and J by 1 base, leaving 9 bases between them. The CDR3 DNA is TGCGCCAGCAGCCAATTCCCAACTTCTGGAAACACCATATATTTT. Its protein is CASSQFPTSGNTIYF.

The chain joins TRBV5-6 to TRBJ2-2; TRBD2 aligns across 9 bases. Per germline, CDR1 SGHDT and CDR2 YYEEEE. With 1 base clipped from V and 6 bases from J, the junction kept 1 base outside the gene matches. The CDR3 is made up of 14 amino acids. CDR3 bases: TGTGCCAGCAGCTTGTTAGCGGGAGCCGGGGAGCTGTTTTTT. It specifies CASSLLAGAGELFF.

J is TRBJ1-4 and V is TRBV18; D unresolved. V lost 2 bases and J 0 bases, leaving 13 bases between the germline ends. Germline CDR1 is KGHSH and CDR2 is LQKENI. CDR3 length equals 17 residues. The CDR3 reads CASSPMTVSATNEKLFF. The CDR3, as DNA: TGTGCCAGCTCACCAATGACGGTCTCTGCAACTAATGAAAAACTGTTTTTT.

The chain links TRBV9 to TRBJ2-1; TRBD2 matches at 7 bases. The CDR3 covers 15 residues. The junction had 2 bases not matched to a gene; V was cut back by 0 bases and J by 2 bases. The germline CDR1 and CDR2 sequences are SGDLS and YYNGEE. DNA for the CDR3: TGTGCCAGCAGCGTAGGCGGGAGCACCTACAATGAGCAGTTCTTC. Its protein product is CASSVGGSTYNEQFF.

The rearrangement links TRBV29-1 to TRBJ1-1; no clear D gene. Germline V gene lookup returns CDR1 SQVTM and CDR2 ANQGSEA. CDR3 length: 16 residues. V shed 6 bases and J shed 4 bases, with 24 bases lying between them. The CDR3 here is CSVTRASLITGTEAFF. The CDR3 DNA is TGCAGCGTGACTCGGGCCAGCCTTATCACGGGCACTGAAGCTTTCTTT.

This clonotype occurred once. V gene TRBV29-1 combines with J gene TRBJ1-2; 9 bases are shared with TRBD1. Germline V CDR1 and CDR2: SQVTM, ANQGSEA. The CDR3 has 11 residues. The junction had 4 bases not matched to a gene; V was cut back by 6 bases and J by 8 bases. This CDR3 reads CSVGQGTGYTF. CDR3 coding DNA: TGCAGCGTCGGACAGGGGACGGGCTACACCTTC.

This clonotype has a single count. The chain uses TRBV29-1 and TRBJ2-3; no reliable D call. CDR1 and CDR2 from the germline V gene are SQVTM and ANQGSEA. The CDR3 has 14 residues. V lost 4 bases and J lost 0, with 11 bases in between. The CDR3 sequence: CSVGPAASTDTQYF. CDR3 coding DNA: TGCAGCGTTGGCCCAGCTGCTAGCACAGATACGCAGTATTTT.

This CDR3 is CASSPGQGVHEQYF. The CDR3 nucleotides are TGTGCCAGCTCACCGGGACAGGGTGTCCACGAGCAGTACTTC. This chain joins TRBV18 and TRBJ2-7; 9 positions agree with TRBD1. V gave up 3 bases and J gave up 5 bases; unmatched junction bases: 5. Germline V gene data show CDR1 as KGHSH and CDR2 as LQKENI. CDR3 length: 14 residues.

This chain links TRBV5-4 with TRBJ2-7; a weak D match, TRBD2 (5 bases). CDR1 SGHNT and CDR2 YYREEE come from the germline V gene (reference sequence). Between the trimmed V and J ends, which lost 4 bases and 4 bases, there was a span of 15 bases. This CDR3 comprises 14 residues. The CDR3 is CASSPKDLVYEQYF. The CDR3 DNA follows: TGTGCCAGCAGCCCGAAGGACTTGGTGTACGAGCAGTACTTC.

The V call is TRBV29-1, the J call TRBJ1-1; unclear D gene. In germline, CDR1 is SQVTM, CDR2 ANQGSEA. V was pared by 4 bases and J by 4 bases, with 10 bases between. This CDR3 is 12 amino acids long. In nucleotides, the CDR3 is TGCAGCGTTGGGGGATGGAGCACTGAAGCTTTCTTT. Encoded protein: CSVGGWSTEAFF.

The chain carries TRBV7-2 and TRBJ1-1; TRBD1 is a possible D gene (5 bases). CDR3 length: 13 residues. CDR1 and CDR2 from the germline V gene are SGHTA and FQGNSA. The V end was cut by 5 bases, the J end by 11 bases, with 18 bases between. The CDR3 region is CASSPRVGLEAFF. The CDR3 DNA follows: TGTGCCAGCAGCCCCAGGGTGGGGCTTGAGGCTTTCTTT.

The CDR3, as DNA: TGCGCCAGCAGCTCCCACCCGGACCACCGAGGCTACACCTTC. Its translation: CASSSHPDHRGYTF. The genes are TRBV5-1 and TRBJ1-2; D uncertain. Germline CDR1 reads SGHRS; CDR2 reads YFSETQ. V was shortened by 3 bases and J by 8 bases, with 17 bases between the two germline ends. This CDR3 region has 14 residues.